Below, one T cell receptor beta chain is given with its context. Its matching antigen is unknown. This sample was included in a study of cytomegalovirus exposure and HLA in healthy donors. The PCR contained 60 Vbeta and 13 Jbeta primers. Repertoires were generated with immunoSEQ multiplex PCR, while TCRdb's copy carries only in-frame clones and drops some. The table shows 150,000 to 200,000 clones, with 65% to 85% occurring only once. The CDR3 has 15 amino acids. With V trimmed by 3 bases and J by 7 bases, 9 bases remained unmatched. Looked up from germline, CDR1 is SGHAT and CDR2 is FQNNGV. Study outcomes and limitations: In a later analysis, TCR beta V- and J-gene trimming showed a link to a missense DCLRE1C variant.

The receptor was isolated from a man aged 40-49 years in good health and CMV-seropositive. The source material was PBMCs. The chain uses TRBV11-2 and TRBJ1-5; TRBD1 matches 7 bases. The CDR3 spells CASSFIGGVGQPQHF. CDR3 DNA: TGTGCCAGCAGCTTCATAGGGGGCGTAGGACAGCCCCAGCATTTT.